This entry features one T cell receptor (beta chain) sequence. Many counts were recorded for this clonotype. Its antigen is currently not known. No quality values exist for individual bases; no much larger clone is one base distant. The TCR beta CDR3 regions were amplified from RNA transcripts. The TCR CDR3 was subjected to a first round of RT-PCR using the HTBI primer set and the Qiagen OneStep RT-PCR kit. The libraries were constructed in a second round of multiplex PCR and then size-selected and purified. Libraries were sequenced paired-end with 100 bp reads on an Illumina HiSeq2000. Per the original workflow: Raw data were processed with SOAPnuke, discarding reads with adapters, uncalled bases, mean Phred below 15, or no exact constant-primer or identifier match. COPE v1.2.5 was used to merge the high-quality paired reads, and each unique nucleotide sequence was defined as a clonotype. MiTCR v1.1 was used to align clonotypes to the IMGT TRBV, TRBD and TRBJ reference segments. The analysis included only V-J combinations with a frequency above 0.0001, which together covered 99% to 99.2% of the repertoires. A TCS score was defined as the ratio of F50 (clonal expansion) to E x V (chaos), with BLOSUM62-based TCRdist applied between CDR3 peptides within each V-J. Welch's t-statistics and random forest reduced roughly 530 V-J features to roughly 13, which were used in a naive Bayes classifier (R e1071). TCRdb reran the public reads through fastp at Q25 and MiXCR, keeping productive beta chains. Identical CDR3 proteins give one entry, which carries the most common genes and DNA. For this entry, the V and J calls and clone size follow TCRdb and not the study's own pipeline. In all, the sample holds 250,000 to 300,000 distinct CDR3 sequences, and around 13% of those were seen once. Of the sample, approximately 7.9% falls within the top ten clones.

The germline V gene (reference sequence) sets CDR1 to SEHNR and CDR2 to FQNEAQ. Relative to germline, V is missing 3 bases and J is missing 2 bases, with 12 bases of the junction outside any gene match. The CDR3 contains 19 residues, cysteine and phenylalanine counted. Of the read, only the CDR3 DNA is kept; its 57 bases are in frame from base 1. Stable Graves' hyperthyroidism was defined as no progression to ophthalmopathy during 18 months of follow-up. Hyperthyroidism patients were newly diagnosed, had a disease duration of under 2 months, and were aged 18 to 65 years. Any patient with an uncontrolled infection, another autoimmune disease, pregnancy or lactation was excluded. Clinical symptoms, serum thyroxine and TRAb, thyroid ultrasound, and orbital computed tomography formed the basis for the diagnoses. PBMCs were separated from under 11 ml of fresh peripheral blood using Ficoll-Paque density gradient centrifugation. Total RNA was extracted using Trizol reagent, and RNA quality was assessed on an Agilent 2100 Bioanalyzer.

The data derive from a study of T cells in Graves' hyperthyroidism and ophthalmopathy (dated by TCRdb to between 2017 and 2020). Context from the whole study: Peripheral blood samples were taken at the time of initial diagnosis, prior to any treatment. To identify distinguishing TCR V-J signatures, a discovery cohort of about 100 patients was used, comprising roughly 45 with Graves' ophthalmopathy and around 57 with stable Graves' hyperthyroidism. TCR Vbeta CDR3 sequencing of approximately 140 peripheral blood samples (over 40 ophthalmopathy, about 80 hyperthyroidism and roughly 17 progressor patients) is reported in the paper. Whether ophthalmopathy could be predicted prospectively was tested in an independent validation cohort made up of under 20 hyperthyroidism patients plus 17 patients who later progressed to ophthalmopathy. Following sampling, methimazole starting at 30 mg daily was given to hyperthyroidism patients, and high-dose intravenous methylprednisolone was given to ophthalmopathy patients. In more than five Graves' hyperthyroidism patients, the study also compared T-cell repertoires from thyroid tissue with T-cell repertoires from blood. The approximately 100 discovery patients were randomly divided into training and test sets at a 7:3 ratio. Broader findings and caveats from the paper: In cross-validation, a model built on a 13 V-J signature told ophthalmopathy apart from stable hyperthyroidism with under 90% sensitivity and around 83% specificity, and in testing the same model reached 80%/75%. Sample size was not statistically predetermined, and blinding of investigators to group allocation was not performed. In validation, progression to ophthalmopathy was predicted by the model with almost 71% sensitivity and 72.22% specificity, a median of approximately 6.5 months before onset. Most expanded thyroid clonotypes (frequency above 0.001) were also found in blood, which suggests that blood repertoires may mirror thyroid immune responses.

The sequenced sample consisted of blood. The TCR comes from a woman in her 40s with Graves' hyperthyroidism. This chain joins TRBV7-9 to TRBJ1-5; TRBD1 fits 11 bases in the junction. In nucleotides, the sequence is TGTGCCAGCAGCTTCGGAGCCGGGACAGGGGGTCGGGGCAATCAGCCCCAGCATTTT. Translation gives CASSFGAGTGGRGNQPQHF.